This T cell receptor (beta chain) was obtained from a study of tumor-infiltrating T cells and Merkel cell polyomavirus (dated by TCRdb to about 2017). About the study as a whole: The study examined CD8+ T cells specific for the Merkel cell polyomavirus KLL epitope in Merkel cell carcinoma patients. Varying disease stages were represented at patient presentation, and patients were followed for a median of around 2.5 years (range roughly 1.1 to 6.0 years). The therapies patients received were varied and non-standardized, including chemotherapy, radiation and immunotherapies. TRB sequencing was performed on KLL-tetramer-sorted cells from blood or tumor-infiltrating lymphocytes in 14 samples, as well as on some 12 matched whole-tumor samples. Most of the whole-tumor samples were 25-micron curls sectioned from formalin-fixed, paraffin-embedded tissue blocks. Of all the tumor samples in the study, one was a frozen nodal tumor digest and another was a flash-frozen core biopsy of a metastasis. What the authors observed across the whole study: Because only a single viral epitope was studied, T cells directed against other Merkel cell polyomavirus epitopes were not captured. The small sample size of the study (n of about 11 patients) is a limitation. A higher intratumoral fraction of KLL-specific T cells (about 1.7-18% versus about 0-0.14%) was associated with significantly improved MCC-specific survival. KLL-specific TRB repertoires were found to be diverse and largely private, with only one public clonotype, shared by two patients, identified among a few hundred unique sequences. A greater number of unique KLL-specific clonotypes in tumors (about 5-110 vs 0-3) was associated with a significant advantage in MCC-specific survival (P = 0.0051).

Taken from cysteine to phenylalanine, the CDR3 has 15 residues. The only DNA kept is the CDR3, 45 bases in frame from the first base. Library preparation employed the immunoSEQ multiplex PCR assay. Genomic DNA extraction, TRB sequencing and normalization were performed by Adaptive Biotechnologies (Seattle, WA). The paper's processing steps were these. Clonality was calculated as one minus the Shannon entropy of productive TRB sequences, normalized by log2 of unique productive sequences. KLL-specific clonotypes in tumors were identified by matching TCRbeta CDR3 amino acid sequences to those from the tetramer-sorted sample of each patient. This is the immuneACCESS table as TCRdb keeps it, with only in-frame sequences that have V and J called. A part of the clones is gone; compared with another copy, unresolved V genes explain less than half, and the rest is unexplained. V and J calls and clone size are copied from that table; D and trimming were computed from the DNA. This sample has under 30,000 clones in its table, and nearly 90% of those were observed once. The top ten constitute around 2.8% of the sample.

All patients' tumors stained robustly positive for Merkel cell polyomavirus Large T antigen by immunohistochemistry. Twelve Merkel cell carcinoma patients with robust KLL-tetramer+ populations, above 0.04% of CD8+ T cells, in blood and/or cultured TIL were included. All patients were Caucasian, with a median age of about 60 years and a range of about 45 to 77 years. Lymph node tumors were analyzed for patients with unknown primaries who presented with nodal disease, or when there was not enough primary tissue. This clone appeared once. Its antigen is still unknown. No qualities accompany the bases; no much larger clone lies one base away.

Recombination linked TRBV21-1 to TRBJ2-7; the table gives TRBD1 as D, unverified against the DNA. TRBV21-1 has pseudogene status. Sequencing used lymph node tissue. The sequence was obtained from a man aged 50-60 years with Merkel cell carcinoma. The nucleotide sequence is TGTGCCAGCAGCGTTTGCCGGGACAGGGGGGGCGAGCAGTACTTC. Its protein is CASSVCRDRGGEQYF.